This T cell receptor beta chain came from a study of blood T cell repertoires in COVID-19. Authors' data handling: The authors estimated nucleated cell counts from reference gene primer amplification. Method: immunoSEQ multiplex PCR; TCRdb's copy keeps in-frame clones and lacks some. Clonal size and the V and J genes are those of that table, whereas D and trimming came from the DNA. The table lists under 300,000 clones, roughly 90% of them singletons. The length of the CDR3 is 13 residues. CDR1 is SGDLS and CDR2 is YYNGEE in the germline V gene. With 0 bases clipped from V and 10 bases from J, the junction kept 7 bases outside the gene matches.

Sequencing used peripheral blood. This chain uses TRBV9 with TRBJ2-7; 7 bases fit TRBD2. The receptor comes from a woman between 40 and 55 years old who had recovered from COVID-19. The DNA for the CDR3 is TGTGCCAGCAGCGTAGACGAGCGGGGATTTCAGTACTTC. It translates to CASSVDERGFQYF. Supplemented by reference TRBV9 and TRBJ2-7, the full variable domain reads DSGVTQTPKHLITATGQRVTLRCSPRSGDLSVYWYQQSLDQGLQFLIQYYNGEERAKGNILERFSAQQFPDLHSELNLSSLELGDSALYFCASSVDERGFQYFGPGTRLTVT.